This T cell receptor (beta chain) was sequenced in a study of T-cell memory formation after mild COVID-19. Turning to the study itself: Largely, TCR clusters stayed within a single donor.

For this clonotype: Its antigen is not known.

Via MiXCR, TCRdb re-called the 5' RACE reads, giving one row per CDR3 protein. The data contain 220,000 or so distinct CDR3 sequences, around 9.5% of them singletons. Points from the study as a whole: Pre-infection memory already had some responding clones, implying cross-reactive memory joined. The main location of contracting CD4+ clones was CM and EM, and that of contracting CD8+ clones was EMRA. Clones contracting across day 15 to 85 had a balanced CD4/CD8 profile; later expanding clones leaned CD4+.

The CDR3 spans 12 residues. Deletions cut 3 bases from V and 6 bases from J, with 6 bases between. In germline, CDR1 is SNHLY, CDR2 FYNNEI. Sequencing was performed on PBMCs or a T cell subset sorted from them (not recorded which). This chain connects TRBV2 to TRBJ1-5; D gene ambiguous. The clonotype was recovered from a man between 18 and 35 years old who had mild COVID-19 (a few samples of this study predate the infection). Cell type and time point are not known. The CDR3 DNA is TGTGCCAGCAGTGATGACGCTCAGCCCCAGCATTTT. This codes for CASSDDAQPQHF.